The 2 T cell receptor beta chains below all came from one sample that was sequenced in a study of blood T cell repertoires in COVID-19. Method: immunoSEQ multiplex PCR; TCRdb's copy keeps in-frame clones and lacks some. This sample carries over 250,000 clones, 75% to 90% of them seen once, and the ten largest clones take less than 15%. The material sequenced was peripheral blood. The receptors originated from a woman in her 70s with COVID-19, enrolled during active disease.

The rearrangement links TRBV7-2 to TRBJ1-3, with a possible D match to TRBD1 (5 bases). Per germline, CDR1 SGHTA and CDR2 FQGNSA. The CDR3 loop spans 15 amino acids. The V end lost 1 base, the J end lost 4 bases, and 11 bases lay between the germline ends. CDR3 DNA sequence: TGTGCCAGCAGCTTAGGGCAGGGTGCCGGAAACACCATATATTTT. Residues: CASSLGQGAGNTIYF. The full variable domain, its missing parts supplied by reference TRBV7-2 and TRBJ1-3, is GAGVSQSPSNKVTEKGKDVELRCDPISGHTALYWYRQSLGQGLEFLIYFQGNSAPDKSGLPSDRFSAERTGGSVSTLTIQRTQQEDSAVYLCASSLGQGAGNTIYFGEGSWLTVV.

The V gene is TRBV6-5, the J gene TRBJ1-2, with D perhaps TRBD1 (5 bases). The CDR3 is 12 amino acids. Trimming left V 10 bases short and J 4 bases short, with 13 bases between. CDR1 and CDR2 from the germline V gene are MNHEY and SVGAGI. The DNA of the CDR3 is TGTGCCACCTTTACAGGCAGCTATGGCTACACCTTC. Translated, it gives CATFTGSYGYTF.